This T cell receptor (beta chain) appears in the sequencing data of a study of Graves' ophthalmopathy and Graves' hyperthyroidism. RNA transcripts provided the template for amplifying TCR beta CDR3 regions. HTBI-primed RT-PCR formed the first round, and a multiplex PCR formed the second. Using its own MiXCR run on the multiplex PCR reads, TCRdb lists one record per CDR3 protein. The sample lists some 750,000 distinct CDR3 sequences, 40% occurring once. Germline V lookup: CDR1 KGHDR, CDR2 SFDVKD. The V end lost 6 bases, the J end lost 0 bases, and 8 bases lay between the germline ends. The CDR3 totals 15 residues. This clonotype was seen many times.

Sequencing used peripheral blood. The chain uses TRBV24-1 and TRBJ2-6; D call uncertain. The receptor was isolated from an adult man with Graves' ophthalmopathy. The CDR3 is CATSPGHSGANVLTF. The CDR3 nucleotides read TGTGCCACCAGTCCGGGCCACTCTGGGGCCAACGTCCTGACTTTC.